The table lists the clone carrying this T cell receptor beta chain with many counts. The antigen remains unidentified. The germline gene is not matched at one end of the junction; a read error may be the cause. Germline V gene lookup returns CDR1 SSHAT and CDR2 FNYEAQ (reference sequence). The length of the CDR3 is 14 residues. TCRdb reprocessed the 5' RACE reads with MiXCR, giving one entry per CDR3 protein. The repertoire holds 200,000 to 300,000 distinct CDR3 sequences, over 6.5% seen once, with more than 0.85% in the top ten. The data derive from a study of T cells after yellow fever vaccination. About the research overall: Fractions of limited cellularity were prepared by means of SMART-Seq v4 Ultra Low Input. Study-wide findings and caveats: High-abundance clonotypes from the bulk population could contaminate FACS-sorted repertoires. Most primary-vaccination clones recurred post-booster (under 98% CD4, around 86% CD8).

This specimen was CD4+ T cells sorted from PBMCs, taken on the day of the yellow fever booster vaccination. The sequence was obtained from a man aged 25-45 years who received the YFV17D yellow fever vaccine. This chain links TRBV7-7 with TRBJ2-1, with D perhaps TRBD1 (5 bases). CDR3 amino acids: CASSLEWGSNEQFF. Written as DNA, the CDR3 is TGTGCTAGCAGCTTAGAGTGGGGCAGCAATGAGCAGTTCTTC.